This T cell receptor beta chain stems from a study of cytomegalovirus exposure and HLA in healthy donors. General study findings and limits: In vitro checks showed that a few CMV-associated chains really do target CMV antigens.

CDR1 is SGHNT, CDR2 YENEEA, per germline. V dropped 4 bases and J dropped 5; count of bases not matched to a gene: 6. This CDR3 comprises 15 residues. In the PCR, 60 Vbeta and 13 Jbeta primers were used. Measured with immunoSEQ multiplex PCR; TCRdb has only the in-frame clones, and not every one. This table holds over 80,000 clones, 65% to 85% found once. A word on this clone: Its matching antigen is unknown.

The rearrangement uses TRBV11-3 and TRBJ2-1, with TRBD2 matching 9 bases. Input material: PBMCs. The receptor was derived from a man in his forties or fifties in good health and CMV-seropositive. The CDR3 coding sequence is TGTGCCAGCAGCTCCTTGACTAGCGGAAACAATGAGCAGTTCTTC. Translation gives CASSSLTSGNNEQFF. The whole variable domain, filled in from reference TRBV11-3 and TRBJ2-1, reads EAGVVQSPRYKIIEKKQPVAFWCNPISGHNTLYWYLQNLGQGPELLIRYENEEAVDDSQLPKDRFSAERLKGVDSTLKIQPAELGDSAVYLCASSSLTSGNNEQFFGPGTRLTVL.